The T cell receptor beta chain under discussion was sequenced for a study of cytomegalovirus exposure and HLA in healthy donors. Primers: 60 Vbeta forward and 13 Jbeta reverse. The assay was immunoSEQ multiplex PCR, and TCRdb's table has in-frame clones only and misses some. The sample records approximately 150,000 clones, approximately 80% being singletons. CDR1 is SGHNT, CDR2 YENEEA, per germline. This CDR3 has 14 amino acids. V gave up 3 bases and J gave up 2 bases, with 11 bases separating them. The chain employs TRBV11-3 and TRBJ2-7, with D unresolved. This receptor was obtained from a woman in her thirties or forties in good health and CMV-seropositive. The specimen was PBMCs. This CDR3 reads CASSFRRSTYEQYF. The CDR3 DNA follows: TGTGCCAGCAGCTTTCGGCGGAGTACCTACGAGCAGTACTTC.